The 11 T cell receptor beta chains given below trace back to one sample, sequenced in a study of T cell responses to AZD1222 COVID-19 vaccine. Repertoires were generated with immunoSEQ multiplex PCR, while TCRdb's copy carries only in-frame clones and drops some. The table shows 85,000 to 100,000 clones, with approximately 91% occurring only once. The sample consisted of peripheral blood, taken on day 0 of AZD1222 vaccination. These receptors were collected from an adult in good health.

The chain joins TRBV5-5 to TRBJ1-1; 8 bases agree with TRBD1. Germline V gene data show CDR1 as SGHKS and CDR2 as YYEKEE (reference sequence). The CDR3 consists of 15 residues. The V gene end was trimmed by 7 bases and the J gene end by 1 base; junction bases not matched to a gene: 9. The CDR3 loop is CASRSQQGGNTEAFF. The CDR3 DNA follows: TGTGCCAGCCGCTCGCAACAGGGGGGGAACACTGAAGCTTTCTTT.

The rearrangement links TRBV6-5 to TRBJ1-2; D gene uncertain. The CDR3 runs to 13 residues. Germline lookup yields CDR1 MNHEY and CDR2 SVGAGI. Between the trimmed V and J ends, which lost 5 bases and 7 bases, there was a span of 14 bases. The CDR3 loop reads CASSPTSPPGYTF. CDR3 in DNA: TGTGCCAGCAGTCCTACCTCCCCGCCTGGCTACACCTTC.

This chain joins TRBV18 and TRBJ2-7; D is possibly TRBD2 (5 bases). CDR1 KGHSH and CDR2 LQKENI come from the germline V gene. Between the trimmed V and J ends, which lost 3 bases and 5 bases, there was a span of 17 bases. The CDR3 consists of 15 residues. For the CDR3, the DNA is TGTGCCAGCTCACCCCGTTCCGCCTTCGGGGACGAGCAGTACTTC. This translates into CASSPRSAFGDEQYF.

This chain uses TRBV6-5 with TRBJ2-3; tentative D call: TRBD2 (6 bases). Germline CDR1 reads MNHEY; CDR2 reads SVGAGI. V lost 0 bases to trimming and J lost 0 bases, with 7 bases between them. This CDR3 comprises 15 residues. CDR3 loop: CASSYSGTSTDTQYF. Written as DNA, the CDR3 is TGTGCCAGCAGTTACTCCGGGACTAGCACAGATACGCAGTATTTT.

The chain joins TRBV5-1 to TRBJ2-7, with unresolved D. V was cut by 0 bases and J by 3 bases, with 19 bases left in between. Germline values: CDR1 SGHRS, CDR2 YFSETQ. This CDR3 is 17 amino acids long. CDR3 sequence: CASSLEAVSSLHYEQYF. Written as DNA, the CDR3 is TGCGCCAGCAGCTTGGAGGCGGTATCCAGCCTACACTACGAGCAGTACTTC.

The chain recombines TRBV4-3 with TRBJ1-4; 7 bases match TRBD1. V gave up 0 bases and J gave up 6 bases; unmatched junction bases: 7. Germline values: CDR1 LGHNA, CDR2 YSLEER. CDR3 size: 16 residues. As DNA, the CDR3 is TGCGCCAGCAGCCAAGATGTTAGACAGGGCTATGAAAAACTGTTTTTT. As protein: CASSQDVRQGYEKLFF.

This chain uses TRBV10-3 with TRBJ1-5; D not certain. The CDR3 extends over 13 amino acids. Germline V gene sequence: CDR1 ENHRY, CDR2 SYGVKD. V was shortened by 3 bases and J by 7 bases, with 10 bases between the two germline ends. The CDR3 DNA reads TGTGCCATCAGTGATGGGGTACGCCAGCCCCAGCATTTT. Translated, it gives CAISDGVRQPQHF.

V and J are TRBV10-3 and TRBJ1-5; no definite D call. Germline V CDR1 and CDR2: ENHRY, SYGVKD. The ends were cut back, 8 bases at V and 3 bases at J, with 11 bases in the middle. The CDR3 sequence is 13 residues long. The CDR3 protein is CAIVSTPNQPQHF. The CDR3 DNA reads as TGTGCCATCGTAAGTACCCCCAATCAGCCCCAGCATTTT.

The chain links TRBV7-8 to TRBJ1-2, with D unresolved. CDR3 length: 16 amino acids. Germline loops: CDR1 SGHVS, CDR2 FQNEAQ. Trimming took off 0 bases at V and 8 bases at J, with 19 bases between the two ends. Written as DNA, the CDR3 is TGTGCCAGCAGCTTAGCGCGCGATCCCGCGCATAGAGGCTACACCTTC. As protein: CASSLARDPAHRGYTF.

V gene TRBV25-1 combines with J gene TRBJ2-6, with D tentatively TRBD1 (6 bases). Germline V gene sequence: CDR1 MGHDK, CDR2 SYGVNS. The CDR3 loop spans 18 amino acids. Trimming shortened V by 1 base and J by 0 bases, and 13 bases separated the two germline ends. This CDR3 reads CASSELGHQSSGANVLTF. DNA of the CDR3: TGTGCCAGCAGTGAATTGGGACATCAGAGCTCTGGGGCCAACGTCCTGACTTTC.

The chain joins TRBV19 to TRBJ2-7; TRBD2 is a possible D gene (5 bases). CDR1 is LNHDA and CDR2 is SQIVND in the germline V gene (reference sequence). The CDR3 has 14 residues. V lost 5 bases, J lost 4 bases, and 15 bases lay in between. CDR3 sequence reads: CASSPRTAGYEQYF. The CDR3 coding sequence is TGTGCCAGTAGTCCCCGAACGGCGGGTTACGAGCAGTACTTC.